These T cell receptor beta chains were read from a single sample in a study of cytomegalovirus exposure and HLA in healthy donors. Data came from immunoSEQ multiplex PCR; TCRdb stores just in-frame clones and leaves some out. This sample has almost 200,000 clones, with 70% to 80% found just once. Sequenced input: PBMCs. Receptors originate from a woman aged 30 to 39 in good health and CMV-seropositive. Each CDR3 is given with its conserved first and last residue. D genes are given only for firm matches. The size of a clone is reported for some rows only, either as once, few or many, or as a class for expanded clones.

clone_size	d_call	v_call	j_call	cdr3_aa	cdr3_nt
-	TRBD1	TRBV6-5	TRBJ1-4	CASRPRGQGGEKLFF	TGTGCCAGCAGACCACGTGGACAGGGAGGGGAAAAACTGTTTTTT
-	-	TRBV2	TRBJ2-3	CASSEALPGVDTQYF	TGTGCCAGCAGTGAAGCGCTTCCGGGTGTGGATACGCAGTATTTT
few	TRBD1	TRBV7-6	TRBJ2-7	CASSLPGTGENEQYF	TGTGCCAGCAGCTTGCCCGGGACAGGAGAGAACGAGCAGTACTTC
-	TRBD1	TRBV4-3	TRBJ1-2	CASSEDRVPLYGYTF	TGCGCCAGCAGCGAAGACAGGGTCCCCCTCTATGGCTACACCTTC
-	TRBD2	TRBV18	TRBJ2-2	CASSPLALAGVADTGELFF	TGTGCCAGCTCACCATTGGCACTAGCGGGAGTGGCTGACACCGGGGAGCTGTTTTTT
-	TRBD1	TRBV10-3	TRBJ2-7	CAIGGTGQLQEQYF	TGTGCCATCGGGGGGACAGGGCAGCTACAGGAGCAGTACTTC
-	-	TRBV29-1	TRBJ2-3	CSVSYPGFPTDTQYF	TGCAGCGTATCTTACCCAGGTTTCCCCACAGATACGCAGTATTTT
-	-	TRBV6-5	TRBJ1-1	CASSFSRETEAFF	TGTGCCAGCAGTTTTAGCAGGGAAACTGAAGCTTTCTTT
-	-	TRBV5-5	TRBJ2-5	CASSLVPDQETQYF	TGTGCCAGCAGCTTGGTGCCAGATCAAGAGACCCAGTACTTC
-	-	TRBV12-5	TRBJ1-5	CASGLVFGSAGNQPQHF	TGTGCTAGTGGTTTGGTATTCGGGTCGGCGGGCAATCAGCCCCAGCATTTT
few	TRBD2	TRBV19	TRBJ2-1	CASSSLAGAYNEQFF	TGTGCCAGTAGTAGTTTAGCGGGAGCGTACAATGAGCAGTTCTTC
-	TRBD1	TRBV6-5	TRBJ1-5	CASSRDRVNQPQHF	TGTGCCAGCAGTAGGGACAGAGTCAATCAGCCCCAGCATTTT
few	TRBD1	TRBV27	TRBJ1-2	CASSLLTGGVYGYTF	TGTGCCAGCAGTTTATTAACAGGGGGCGTCTATGGCTACACCTTC
-	TRBD1	TRBV10-3	TRBJ2-1	CAISGMGQEHNEQFF	TGTGCCATCAGTGGAATGGGACAGGAGCACAATGAGCAGTTCTTC
-	TRBD1	TRBV6-1	TRBJ1-2	CASSLGTGSVKGYTF	TGTGCCAGCAGTCTGGGGACAGGGAGTGTAAAGGGCTACACCTTC
-	-	TRBV11-3	TRBJ2-7	CASSLVSYEQYF	TGTGCCAGCAGCTTAGTATCCTACGAGCAGTACTTC
-	-	TRBV9	TRBJ2-7	CASSRTRLSNEQYF	TGTGCCAGCAGTCGGACAAGGTTATCCAACGAGCAGTACTTC
-	-	TRBV7-2	TRBJ2-1	CASSSGNNEQFF	TGTGCCAGCAGCTCCGGGAACAATGAGCAGTTCTTC
-	TRBD2	TRBV6-6	TRBJ2-5	CASSSWTSGKKTQYF	TGTGCCAGCAGCTCCTGGACTAGCGGGAAAAAGACCCAGTACTTC
-	-	TRBV7-9	TRBJ2-3	CASSLGQGFTDTQYF	TGTGCCAGCAGCTTAGGCCAGGGGTTCACAGATACGCAGTATTTT
-	TRBD1	TRBV29-1	TRBJ1-1	CSVELQGATEAFF	TGCAGCGTTGAACTTCAGGGGGCCACTGAAGCTTTCTTT
-	-	TRBV5-4	TRBJ1-2	CASSLDGRGYTF	TGTGCCAGCAGCTTAGACGGGAGGGGCTACACCTTC
-	TRBD1	TRBV30	TRBJ2-7	CAWNARDRTYEQYF	TGTGCCTGGAATGCCCGGGACAGGACCTACGAGCAGTACTTC
-	TRBD1	TRBV4-3	TRBJ2-1	CASSRIQGAGNEQFF	TGCGCCAGCAGCCGGATACAGGGGGCAGGGAATGAGCAGTTCTTC
few	-	TRBV25-1	TRBJ2-1	CASRPPGNEQFF	TGTGCCAGCAGACCCCCGGGAAATGAGCAGTTCTTC
-	-	TRBV19	TRBJ1-1	CASSIERNTEAFF	TGTGCCAGTAGTATCGAGAGGAACACTGAAGCTTTCTTT
-	TRBD2	TRBV7-8	TRBJ2-7	CASSLTSRLAGAEQYF	TGTGCCAGCAGCTTAACGAGTCGACTAGCGGGAGCCGAGCAGTACTTC
-	-	TRBV6-6	TRBJ1-1	CASSYSPYDLNTEAFF	TGTGCCAGCAGTTACTCCCCATACGACTTGAACACTGAAGCTTTCTTT
-	-	TRBV7-9	TRBJ2-7	CASSLSIPYEQYF	TGTGCCAGCAGCTTATCCATCCCCTACGAGCAGTACTTC
-	-	TRBV4-1	TRBJ1-5	CASSQERGNQPQHF	TGCGCCAGCAGCCAAGAACGGGGCAATCAGCCCCAGCATTTT
-	-	TRBV4-2	TRBJ1-6	CASSRSPEAPLHF	TGTGCCAGCAGCCGGAGCCCAGAGGCACCCCTCCACTTT
-	-	TRBV2	TRBJ2-2	CASSEAEEAGELFF	TGTGCCAGCAGTGAGGCCGAGGAAGCCGGGGAGCTGTTTTTT
-	-	TRBV19	TRBJ1-4	CAIGYPGGGAGLFF	TGTGCCATTGGATATCCGGGTGGAGGGGCTGGATTGTTTTTT
-	-	TRBV4-3	TRBJ2-3	CASSQDRGSGGDTQYF	TGCGCCAGCAGCCAAGATCGTGGTAGCGGAGGGGATACGCAGTATTTT
-	-	TRBV5-5	TRBJ1-1	CASSSLSGTEAFF	TGTGCCAGCAGCTCCCTGTCGGGGACTGAAGCTTTCTTT
-	TRBD1	TRBV5-3	TRBJ1-1	CARSSCIRQGPDGDTEAFF	TGTGCCAGAAGCTCCTGCATTCGACAGGGTCCCGATGGAGACACTGAAGCTTTCTTT
-	-	TRBV15	TRBJ2-7	CATSLQGRSYEQYF	TGTGCCACCAGCCTCCAGGGTCGGAGTTACGAGCAGTACTTC
-	TRBD2	TRBV7-9	TRBJ2-5	CASSFASGRLQETQYF	TGTGCCAGCAGCTTCGCTAGCGGGAGGCTCCAAGAGACCCAGTACTTC
-	TRBD2	TRBV5-1	TRBJ2-1	CASSSPRRERGAYNEQFF	TGCGCCAGCAGCTCGCCTCGCCGGGAGCGGGGGGCATACAATGAGCAGTTCTTC
-	-	TRBV5-1	TRBJ1-3	CASSSQVQGLSGNTIYF	TGCGCCAGCAGCTCTCAAGTACAGGGCCTCTCTGGAAACACCATATATTTT
-	-	TRBV6-4	TRBJ2-7	CASSVAAGGSYEQYF	TGTGCCAGCAGTGTGGCGGCTGGTGGTTCCTACGAGCAGTACTTC
-	TRBD2	TRBV27	TRBJ2-3	CASSPMWAGGPQGTDTQYF	TGTGCCAGCAGTCCCATGTGGGCGGGGGGGCCTCAGGGGACAGATACGCAGTATTTT
-	-	TRBV5-1	TRBJ2-3	CASSLDSRTDTQYF	TGCGCCAGCAGCTTGGACAGCCGCACAGATACGCAGTATTTT
-	TRBD2	TRBV4-2	TRBJ2-1	CASRAGGDNEQFF	TGTGCCAGCCGCGCGGGGGGTGACAATGAGCAGTTCTTC
-	-	TRBV10-1	TRBJ1-2	CASSAFSESPIYGYTF	TGCGCCAGCAGTGCCTTCAGTGAATCTCCCATCTATGGCTACACCTTC
-	TRBD2	TRBV9	TRBJ2-5	CASSVGGGETQYF	TGTGCCAGCAGCGTAGGGGGGGGAGAGACCCAGTACTTC
few	-	TRBV7-8	TRBJ1-1	CASSYHRLNTEAFF	TGTGCCAGCAGCTACCACAGATTGAACACTGAAGCTTTCTTT
-	-	TRBV7-9	TRBJ1-2	CASSSSGGVFGYTF	TGTGCCAGCAGCTCCTCTGGAGGGGTATTTGGCTACACCTTC
-	TRBD1	TRBV6-1	TRBJ1-1	CASRMTGVYTEAFF	TGTGCCAGCAGGATGACAGGGGTTTACACTGAAGCTTTCTTT
once	TRBD2	TRBV7-2	TRBJ2-3	CASSPRTSGGITTDTQYF	TGTGCCAGCAGCCCCCGGACTAGCGGGGGGATAACCACAGATACGCAGTATTTT
-	TRBD2	TRBV11-3	TRBJ2-3	CASSRRGSGSPSTDTQYF	TGTGCCAGCAGCCGGCGTGGTAGCGGGAGTCCGAGCACAGATACGCAGTATTTT
-	-	TRBV5-4	TRBJ1-1	CASSLQGGTEAFF	TGTGCCAGCAGCTTGCAGGGAGGCACTGAAGCTTTCTTT
-	TRBD1	TRBV29-1	TRBJ1-3	CSVELGQGGNTIYF	TGCAGCGTTGAACTGGGACAGGGAGGAAACACCATATATTTT
-	-	TRBV21-1	TRBJ2-7	CAFIDSDYEQYF	TGTGCCTTCATAGACAGCGACTACGAGCAGTACTTC
once	-	TRBV6-6	TRBJ1-1	CATGGAVAAFF	TGTGCCACCGGGGGGGCGGTGGCGGCTTTCTTT
-	-	TRBV6-5	TRBJ1-2	CASRIRQASVYGYTF	TGTGCCAGCAGAATCCGCCAGGCGTCGGTCTATGGCTACACCTTC
-	TRBD2	TRBV7-2	TRBJ2-3	CASRKGTSGFTDTQYF	TGTGCCAGCAGAAAAGGGACTAGCGGATTCACAGATACGCAGTATTTT
-	-	TRBV18	TRBJ1-2	CASSPTGLGYTF	TGTGCCAGCTCACCCACAGGGCTTGGCTACACCTTC
-	-	TRBV11-3	TRBJ2-1	CASSLWPSNEQFF	TGTGCCAGCAGCTTATGGCCCTCCAATGAGCAGTTCTTC